A selection of T cell receptor beta chains follows, all from one sample in a study of T cells in Graves' hyperthyroidism and ophthalmopathy. A single record per CDR3 protein comes from TCRdb applying MiXCR to the multiplex PCR reads. The table shows approximately 430,000 distinct CDR3 sequences, with approximately 15% occurring only once. Sequenced: blood. These receptor sequences come from a woman under 30 with Graves' hyperthyroidism. Each CDR3 is given with its conserved first and last residue. Each record gives: D gene, V gene, clone size, J gene, CDR3 length, CDR3 DNA, CDR3 protein. The D gene is left open where the match is weak. A row's size may be missing; if present it is once, few, many or a size class.

D: -
V: TRBV28
size: many
J: TRBJ1-1
length: 15
DNA: TGTGCCAGCAGCCCCGGTGGATACATGAACACTGAAGCTTTCTTT
CDR3: CASSPGGYMNTEAFF

D: -
V: TRBV10-2
size: few
J: TRBJ2-1
length: 16
DNA: TGCGCCAGCAGTGAGTCTTGGGCTGTCCAGGGTAATGAGCAGTTCTTC
CDR3: CASSESWAVQGNEQFF

D: -
V: TRBV7-9
size: many
J: TRBJ1-1
length: 13
DNA: TGTGCCAGCAGCTTAGGGACTCAGAATCCAGCTTTCTTT
CDR3: CASSLGTQNPAFF

D: TRBD1
V: TRBV5-1
size: many
J: TRBJ1-1
length: 13
DNA: TGCGCCAGCAGCGGGACAGGGGGCCCTGAAGCTTTCTTT
CDR3: CASSGTGGPEAFF

D: -
V: TRBV6-2/TRBV6-3
size: -
J: TRBJ1-5
length: 16
DNA: TGTGCCAGCAGTTACATGGCGGACGGGGGCAATCAGCCCCAGCATTTT
CDR3: CASSYMADGGNQPQHF

D: -
V: TRBV19
size: many
J: TRBJ2-1
length: 16
DNA: TGTGCCAGTAGTATAGATCAGGGGACCCTTCGCAATGAGCAGTTCTTC
CDR3: CASSIDQGTLRNEQFF

D: -
V: TRBV5-1
size: -
J: TRBJ2-5
length: 16
DNA: TGCGCCAGCAGCCCACAAGCGGGTTCAGACCAAGAGACCCAGTACTTC
CDR3: CASSPQAGSDQETQYF

D: TRBD1
V: TRBV7-9
size: -
J: TRBJ1-4
length: 16
DNA: TGTGCCAGCAGCGCGCAGTCCGGGACAGGGAATGAAAAACTGTTTTTT
CDR3: CASSAQSGTGNEKLFF

D: TRBD1
V: TRBV28
size: many
J: TRBJ2-2
length: 15
DNA: TGTGCCAGCCGTGGACAGGGGGCGGGCACCGGGGAGCTGTTTTTT
CDR3: CASRGQGAGTGELFF

D: -
V: TRBV7-2
size: many
J: TRBJ2-1
length: 14
DNA: TGTGCCAGCAGCTTAAGCCCTAGCAACCACGCGCAGTTCTTC
CDR3: CASSLSPSNHAQFF

D: TRBD2
V: TRBV7-2
size: -
J: TRBJ2-5
length: 14
DNA: TGTGCCAGCAAACGCGGGACCGGGGGGGAGACCCAGTACTTC
CDR3: CASKRGTGGETQYF

D: -
V: TRBV5-1
size: -
J: TRBJ1-5
length: 15
DNA: TGCGCCAGCAGCTACCAGGGGTATAGCAATCAGCCCCAGCATTTT
CDR3: CASSYQGYSNQPQHF

D: -
V: TRBV5-1
size: -
J: TRBJ2-5
length: 12
DNA: TGCGCCAGCAGTGACCCCGGATTGACCCAGTACTTC
CDR3: CASSDPGLTQYF

D: -
V: TRBV10-3
size: many
J: TRBJ2-5
length: 13
DNA: TGTGCCACAGCCTCTAGTATGGGCGAGACCCAGTACTTC
CDR3: CATASSMGETQYF

D: -
V: TRBV2
size: many
J: TRBJ1-1
length: 13
DNA: TGTGCCAGCAGTGAAGCGGGCGTCACTGAAGCTTTCTTT
CDR3: CASSEAGVTEAFF

D: TRBD2
V: TRBV6-9
size: -
J: TRBJ2-3
length: 15
DNA: TGTGCCAGCAGTTACAGAAGCGGGGGGACGTATACGCAGTATTTT
CDR3: CASSYRSGGTYTQYF

D: TRBD1
V: TRBV12-3/TRBV12-4
size: many
J: TRBJ1-5
length: 15
DNA: TGTGCCAGCAGTTTGGGGCAGGGGGCGGCTCAGCCCCAGCATTTT
CDR3: CASSLGQGAAQPQHF

D: -
V: TRBV11-2
size: -
J: TRBJ2-6
length: 16
DNA: TGTGCCAGCAGCTCTATCGTAGGGAGCGGGGCCAACGTCCTGACTTTC
CDR3: CASSSIVGSGANVLTF

D: -
V: TRBV27
size: -
J: TRBJ2-5
length: 9
DNA: TGTGCCAGCAAAATGACCCAGTACTTC
CDR3: CASKMTQYF

D: -
V: TRBV28
size: many
J: TRBJ1-1
length: 13
DNA: TGTGCCAGCAGCCCAAACAGCGTGGTTGAGGCTTTCTTT
CDR3: CASSPNSVVEAFF

D: -
V: TRBV28
size: -
J: TRBJ1-4
length: 15
DNA: TGTGCCAGCAGTTTCCCCCTGGACCGGCGGGAAAAACTGTTTTTT
CDR3: CASSFPLDRREKLFF

D: -
V: TRBV24-1
size: -
J: TRBJ2-1
length: 13
DNA: TGTGCCACCAGTGGTTGGGCCGACAATGAGCAGTTCTTC
CDR3: CATSGWADNEQFF

D: -
V: TRBV18
size: -
J: TRBJ2-7
length: 17
DNA: TGTGCCAGCTCACCGGTCTCAAACAGGGTAGGGACCTACGAGCAGTACTTC
CDR3: CASSPVSNRVGTYEQYF

D: TRBD2
V: TRBV6-5
size: few
J: TRBJ2-2
length: 17
DNA: TGTGCCAGCAGTTACGCTACTAGCGGGATGAACACCGGGGAGCTGTTTTTT
CDR3: CASSYATSGMNTGELFF

D: -
V: TRBV5-5
size: -
J: TRBJ1-2
length: 14
DNA: TGTGCCAGCGGAGGCATGGGCTTTAACTATGGCTACACCTTC
CDR3: CASGGMGFNYGYTF

D: -
V: TRBV3-1
size: -
J: TRBJ2-7
length: 12
DNA: TGTACCAGCAGCCAAGAGGGGTACGAGCAGTACTTC
CDR3: CTSSQEGYEQYF

D: -
V: TRBV5-1
size: many
J: TRBJ1-1
length: 15
DNA: TGCGCCAGCAGGCAACGGACGGCTTTGAACACTGAAGCTTTCTTT
CDR3: CASRQRTALNTEAFF

D: -
V: TRBV5-1
size: -
J: TRBJ1-1
length: 16
DNA: TGCGCCAGCAGCTTACTCGGGGGACACTCGAACACTGAAGCTTTCTTT
CDR3: CASSLLGGHSNTEAFF

D: -
V: TRBV13
size: many
J: TRBJ2-3
length: 15
DNA: TGTGCCAGCAGCCTACAGGGGAGGGTCACAGATACGCAGTATTTT
CDR3: CASSLQGRVTDTQYF

D: -
V: TRBV7-6
size: -
J: TRBJ2-5
length: 15
DNA: TGTGCCAGCAGCCGGAAGGGGTCCCGGAGAGAGACCCAGTACTTC
CDR3: CASSRKGSRRETQYF

D: -
V: TRBV27
size: few
J: TRBJ1-2
length: 15
DNA: TGTGCCAGCAGTTATCGGGACTCCGGTAGGGGTGGCTACACCTTC
CDR3: CASSYRDSGRGGYTF

D: -
V: TRBV10-3
size: -
J: TRBJ1-4
length: 15
DNA: TGTGCCATCAGTGAGTGGGGCAGGGGTGTTGAAAAACTGTTTTTT
CDR3: CAISEWGRGVEKLFF

D: TRBD2
V: TRBV3-1
size: -
J: TRBJ2-5
length: 14
DNA: TGTGCCAGCAGCGACCGACTAGCGGAAGAGACCCAGTACTTC
CDR3: CASSDRLAEETQYF

D: TRBD1
V: TRBV27
size: many
J: TRBJ2-7
length: 15
DNA: TGTGCCAGCAGTTTATCCGGGACAGGGTCCTACGAGCAGTACTTC
CDR3: CASSLSGTGSYEQYF

D: TRBD2
V: TRBV29-1
size: few
J: TRBJ2-7
length: 13
DNA: TGCAGCGCTGCTAGCGGGTACTCCTACGAGCAGTACTTC
CDR3: CSAASGYSYEQYF

D: -
V: TRBV5-6
size: many
J: TRBJ1-5
length: 14
DNA: TGTGCCAGCAGCTTGTCGGGGTACAATCAGCCCCAGCATTTT
CDR3: CASSLSGYNQPQHF

D: TRBD1
V: TRBV20-1
size: many
J: TRBJ2-1
length: 17
DNA: TGCAGTGCTAGTGCTCACCGGAAGGGGGCGCGAGGGCTTGAGCAGTTCTTC
CDR3: CSASAHRKGARGLEQFF

D: -
V: TRBV7-8
size: many
J: TRBJ2-3
length: 12
DNA: TGTGCCAGCAGCTTAGCGAAGGATACGCAGTATTTT
CDR3: CASSLAKDTQYF

D: TRBD2
V: TRBV20-1
size: many
J: TRBJ2-3
length: 12
DNA: TGCAGTGCCCCTGGGGGGGCAGATACGCAGTATTTT
CDR3: CSAPGGADTQYF

D: TRBD1
V: TRBV2
size: many
J: TRBJ2-5
length: 15
DNA: TGTGCCAGCAGGGACTCGGGACAGGTCGGAGAGACCCAGTACTTC
CDR3: CASRDSGQVGETQYF

D: -
V: TRBV7-2
size: many
J: TRBJ1-2
length: 15
DNA: TGTGCCAGCAGCGTCCGGTGGGGGTTTTCGGAGGGCTACACCTTC
CDR3: CASSVRWGFSEGYTF

D: -
V: TRBV9
size: many
J: TRBJ2-3
length: 15
DNA: TGTGCCAGCAGCGGATGGTGGGGGGGCACAGATACGCAGTATTTT
CDR3: CASSGWWGGTDTQYF

D: -
V: TRBV19
size: few
J: TRBJ1-2
length: 15
DNA: TGTGCCAGTAGCAAGGTGGGGGATTCTAACTATGGCTACACCTTC
CDR3: CASSKVGDSNYGYTF

D: -
V: TRBV6-5
size: -
J: TRBJ1-5
length: 15
DNA: TGTGCCAGCAGTTACTCAGCAGGGTCGGGTCAGCCCCAGCATTTT
CDR3: CASSYSAGSGQPQHF

D: -
V: TRBV27
size: -
J: TRBJ2-7
length: 15
DNA: TGTGCCAGCAGTTTAGGGGTTGCCGCTTCCTACGAGCAGTACTTC
CDR3: CASSLGVAASYEQYF

D: -
V: TRBV10-3
size: many
J: TRBJ1-1
length: 14
DNA: TGTGCCATCACTTCGGCGAACATGAACACTGAAGCTTTCTTT
CDR3: CAITSANMNTEAFF

D: TRBD1
V: TRBV6-1
size: -
J: TRBJ1-1
length: 15
DNA: TGTGCCAGCAGTGGCCTCGGACAGGGGGCGCCTGAAGCTTTCTTT
CDR3: CASSGLGQGAPEAFF

D: -
V: TRBV12-3/TRBV12-4
size: many
J: TRBJ1-1
length: 14
DNA: TGTGCCAGCACCCTTAAGCAGTGGAACACTGAAGCTTTCTTT
CDR3: CASTLKQWNTEAFF

D: TRBD2
V: TRBV4-1
size: -
J: TRBJ2-3
length: 17
DNA: TGCGCCAGCAGCCAAGGGTACCAGCGGGGGGGCCGAGATACGCAGTATTTT
CDR3: CASSQGYQRGGRDTQYF

D: -
V: TRBV9
size: many
J: TRBJ1-4
length: 11
DNA: TGTGCCAGCAGCATTAATGAAAAACTGTTTTTT
CDR3: CASSINEKLFF